This TCR beta chain was captured by sequencing in a study of CD8+ T cells in alopecia areata (dated by TCRdb to the late 2010s). Concerning the study at large: The treated patients took part in an open-label pilot trial in which moderate-to-severe alopecia areata was treated with oral tofacitinib at 5 to 10 mg twice daily. The SALT score, which quantifies the percentage of affected scalp surface area, was used to measure disease severity in treated patients. TCRbeta CDR3 regions were amplified by immunoSEQ multiplex PCR using 35 Vbeta forward and 13 Jbeta reverse primers. Tofacitinib was given for 6 to 18 months, followed by 6 months of follow-up off drug to assess delayed response and recurrence. RNA was obtained with the PAXgene miRNA kit for fixed scalp, the miRNeasy kit for PBMCs, and the RNeasy kit for mouse skin. In both human patients and the C3H/HeJ mouse model, the study applied high-throughput TCRbeta sequencing to look at T cell clonal expansion in alopecia areata. Clonality in the scalp was compared among normal scalp (n=4), patchy alopecia areata scalp (n=8), and alopecia totalis/universalis scalp (n=8). On the human side, TCRbeta sequencing was run on scalp tissue and on sorted CD4+ and CD8+ peripheral blood T cells from healthy controls and from alopecia areata patients with either patchy or totalis/universalis disease. Patients on tofacitinib were biopsied at baseline and after 4 and 24 weeks of treatment, and several of the patients also had a later scalp biopsy.

Concerning this clone: Which antigen it targets is not known. No much larger clone is present one base from it, and per-base qualities are unavailable.

Results and caveats for the whole study, not just this receptor: The treated cohort was small, with a single nonresponder, so links between baseline CD8+ expansion and response need larger studies. TCR sequences shared between patients were less clear than in mice, possibly partly because of HLA diversity in the patient population. Compared with normal scalp, lesional scalp had higher clonality and more expanded CD8+ clones, particularly in alopecia totalis/universalis, a pattern that suggests antigenic drive. Resident alphabeta T cells in normal human skin are also sequenced, complicating scalp TCR repertoire analysis, unlike mouse skin dominated by gammadelta T cells. Many expanded lesional clones persisted in scalp and blood during tofacitinib treatment, which may partly explain relapse after stopping treatment. Tofacitinib significantly decreased scalp clonality and the number of expanded CD8+ clones among the top 100 scalp clones.

Per the germline V gene, SGHTA is the CDR1 and FQGTGA is the CDR2. Unmatched junction bases come to 7, with V trimmed by 4 bases and J by 5 bases. The CDR3, from cysteine to phenylalanine, totals 14 residues. The DNA shown is the 42-base CDR3, in frame from base 1. The sample's time point label, decoded: more than three weeks on oral tofacitinib. The sample's treatment or condition label is to be understood as: oral pan-JAK inhibitor, 5-10 mg twice daily. Peripheral blood and lesional scalp punch biopsies were obtained from patients with alopecia areata. After PBMCs were isolated by density centrifugation and stained for CD3, CD4 and CD8, a FACSAria was used to sort CD4+ and CD8+ T cells. The library was made by the immunoSEQ multiplex PCR assay. RNA was extracted from all samples and reverse transcribed into cDNA as template for TCR sequencing. SuperScript III was used for first-strand cDNA synthesis, primed with a 2:1 mix of oligo-dT and random hexamers. A synthetic immune receptor repertoire was used to gauge amplification bias, and whatever bias remained was removed computationally. On the authors' methods: Raw reads were preprocessed to remove errors, and CDR3 was defined by IMGT conventions from the conserved cysteine to phenylalanine. Clonality was computed by normalizing Shannon entropy by log2 of the number of productive unique TCRs and subtracting the result from 1. CD4 or CD8 identity of scalp clones was inferred by cross-referencing scalp TCRbeta sequences with sorted blood CD4 and CD8 repertoires. Sourced from immuneACCESS, this table was stored by TCRdb with only in-frame sequences that have V and J called. A share of the clones is absent; for the studies checked, an unresolved V gene accounts for under half, and the remainder has no known explanation. V and J calls and clone size are as listed in that table; D and trimming were resolved from the DNA. Counted in this sample were 110,000 to 150,000 clones; roughly 52% of them appeared once. The ten largest account for about a sixth of the sample.

The clonotype was recovered from a human donor with alopecia areata. The chain was built from TRBV7-3 and TRBJ2-7; 8 bases in the junction line up with TRBD2. This sample comprised CD8+ T cells sorted from blood, obtained at week 4, from a patient treated with tofacitinib. The CDR3 region has the sequence CASSSGTRTDEQYF. The sequence in DNA is TGTGCCAGCAGCTCCGGGACTAGAACCGACGAGCAGTACTTC.